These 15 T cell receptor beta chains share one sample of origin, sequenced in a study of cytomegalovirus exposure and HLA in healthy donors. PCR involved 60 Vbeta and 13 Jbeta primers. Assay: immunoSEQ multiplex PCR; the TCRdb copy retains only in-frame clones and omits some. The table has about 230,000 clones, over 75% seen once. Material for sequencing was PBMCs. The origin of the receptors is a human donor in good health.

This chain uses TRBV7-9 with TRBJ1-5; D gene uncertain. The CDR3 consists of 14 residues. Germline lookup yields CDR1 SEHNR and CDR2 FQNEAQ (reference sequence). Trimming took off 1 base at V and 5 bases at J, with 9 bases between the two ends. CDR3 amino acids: CASSLVDWDQPQHF. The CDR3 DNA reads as TGTGCCAGCAGCTTAGTAGACTGGGATCAGCCCCAGCATTTT. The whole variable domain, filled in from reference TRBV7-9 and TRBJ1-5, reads DTGVSQNPRHKITKRGQNVTFRCDPISEHNRLYWYRQTLGQGPEFLTYFQNEAQLEKSRLLSDRFSAERPKGSFSTLEIQRTEQGDSAMYLCASSLVDWDQPQHFGDGTRLSIL.

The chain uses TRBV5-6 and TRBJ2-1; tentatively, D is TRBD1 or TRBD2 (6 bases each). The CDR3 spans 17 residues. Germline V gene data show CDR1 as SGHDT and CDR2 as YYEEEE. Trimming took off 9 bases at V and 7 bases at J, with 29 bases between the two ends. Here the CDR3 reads CATRGLSRTKGRNEQFF. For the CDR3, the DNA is TGTGCCACCAGGGGACTTTCAAGAACCAAGGGGAGAAATGAGCAGTTCTTC.

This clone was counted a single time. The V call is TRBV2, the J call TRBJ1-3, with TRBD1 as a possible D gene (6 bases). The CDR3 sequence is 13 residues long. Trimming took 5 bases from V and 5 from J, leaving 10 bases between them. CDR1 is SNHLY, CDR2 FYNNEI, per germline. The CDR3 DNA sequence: TGTGCCAGCAGTAGGGACAATCGAAACACCATATATTTT. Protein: CASSRDNRNTIYF.

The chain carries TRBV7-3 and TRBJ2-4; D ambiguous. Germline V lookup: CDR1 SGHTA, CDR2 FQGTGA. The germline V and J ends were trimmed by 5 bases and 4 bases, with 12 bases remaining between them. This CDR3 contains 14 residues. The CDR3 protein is CASSPVMRKNIQYF. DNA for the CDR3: TGTGCCAGCAGCCCTGTTATGCGGAAAAACATTCAGTACTTC.

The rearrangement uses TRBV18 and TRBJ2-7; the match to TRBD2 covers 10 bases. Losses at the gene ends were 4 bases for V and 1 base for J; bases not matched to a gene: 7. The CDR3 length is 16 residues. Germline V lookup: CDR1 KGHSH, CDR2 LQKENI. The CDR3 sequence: CASSQSSGRSSYEQYF. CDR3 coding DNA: TGTGCCAGCTCACAAAGTAGCGGGAGGAGTTCCTACGAGCAGTACTTC.

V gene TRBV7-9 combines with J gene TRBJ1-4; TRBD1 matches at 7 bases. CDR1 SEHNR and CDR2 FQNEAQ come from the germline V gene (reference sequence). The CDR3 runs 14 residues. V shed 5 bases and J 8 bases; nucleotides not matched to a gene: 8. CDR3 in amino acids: CASSLSQGVEKLFF. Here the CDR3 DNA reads TGTGCCAGCAGCCTCTCTCAGGGGGTCGAAAAACTGTTTTTT.

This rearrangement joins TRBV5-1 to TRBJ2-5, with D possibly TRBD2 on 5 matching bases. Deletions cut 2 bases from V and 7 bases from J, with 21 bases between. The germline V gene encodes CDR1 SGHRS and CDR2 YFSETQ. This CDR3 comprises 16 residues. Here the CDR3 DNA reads TGCGCCAGCAGCTTAACCATAGTGGGGAGAGGGAGGACCCAGTACTTC. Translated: CASSLTIVGRGRTQYF.

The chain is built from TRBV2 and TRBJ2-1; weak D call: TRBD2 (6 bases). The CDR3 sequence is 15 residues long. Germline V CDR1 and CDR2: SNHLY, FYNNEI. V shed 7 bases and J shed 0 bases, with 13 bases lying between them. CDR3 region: CASKRSGDSYNEQFF. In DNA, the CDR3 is TGTGCCAGCAAACGGTCGGGGGACTCCTACAATGAGCAGTTCTTC.

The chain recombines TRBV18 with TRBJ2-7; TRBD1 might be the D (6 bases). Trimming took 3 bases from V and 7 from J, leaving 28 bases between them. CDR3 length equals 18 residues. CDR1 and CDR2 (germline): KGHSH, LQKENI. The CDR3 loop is CASSPDRKGVYDYGEQYF. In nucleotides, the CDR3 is TGTGCCAGCTCACCCGACCGAAAGGGGGTCTACGACTATGGAGAGCAGTACTTC.

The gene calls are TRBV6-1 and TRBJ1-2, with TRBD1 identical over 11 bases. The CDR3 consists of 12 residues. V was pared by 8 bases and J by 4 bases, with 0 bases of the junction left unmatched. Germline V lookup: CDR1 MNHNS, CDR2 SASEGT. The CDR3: CASGQGAYGYTF. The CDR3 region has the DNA TGTGCCAGCGGACAGGGGGCCTATGGCTACACCTTC.

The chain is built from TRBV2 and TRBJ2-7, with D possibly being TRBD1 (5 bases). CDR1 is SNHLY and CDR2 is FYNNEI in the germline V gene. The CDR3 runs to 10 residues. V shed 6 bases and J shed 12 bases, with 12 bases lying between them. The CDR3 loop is CASSRQTVYF. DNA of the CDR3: TGTGCCAGCAGCCGACAGACGGTGTACTTC.

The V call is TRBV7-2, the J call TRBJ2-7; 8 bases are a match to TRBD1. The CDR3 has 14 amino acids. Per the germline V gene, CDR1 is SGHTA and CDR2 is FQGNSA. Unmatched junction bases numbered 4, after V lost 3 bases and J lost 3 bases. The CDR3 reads CASSFRGRFYEQYF. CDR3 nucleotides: TGTGCCAGCAGCTTCAGGGGGCGCTTCTACGAGCAGTACTTC.

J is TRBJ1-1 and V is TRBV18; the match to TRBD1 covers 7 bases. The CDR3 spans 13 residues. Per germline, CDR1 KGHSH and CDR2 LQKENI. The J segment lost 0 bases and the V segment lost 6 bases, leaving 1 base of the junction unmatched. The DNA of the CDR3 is TGTGCCAGCTCGACAGGGTTGAACACTGAAGCTTTCTTT. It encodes CASSTGLNTEAFF.

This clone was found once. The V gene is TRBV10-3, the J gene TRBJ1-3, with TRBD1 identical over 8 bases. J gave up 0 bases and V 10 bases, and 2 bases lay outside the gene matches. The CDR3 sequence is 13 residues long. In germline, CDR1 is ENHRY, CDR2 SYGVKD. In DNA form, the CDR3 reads TGTGCCAGCACAGGGGGCTCTGGAAACACCATATATTTT. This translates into CASTGGSGNTIYF.

CDR3: CASSLRGAVYEQYF. DNA for the CDR3: TGTGCCAGCAGTTTAAGGGGCGCAGTATACGAGCAGTACTTC. The chain has TRBV28 and TRBJ2-7; D might be TRBD1 (5 bases). The CDR3 contains 14 residues. V lost 2 bases and J 4 bases, leaving 12 bases between the germline ends. Germline lookup yields CDR1 MDHEN and CDR2 SYDVKM.